This TCR beta chain was observed in a study of blood T cell repertoires in COVID-19. Study-level information: Acute and convalescent COVID-19 specimens originated in the United States, Italy and Spain.

Sequenced by immunoSEQ multiplex PCR; TCRdb stores in-frame clones only, minus some. Of roughly 200,000 clones detected, less than 80% appear once; the ten largest clones hold roughly 14%. The V segment lost 4 bases and the J segment 5 bases; nucleotides outside the gene matches: 3. Germline loops: CDR1 SGHAT, CDR2 FQNNGV. The CDR3 totals 14 residues. Source material: peripheral blood. This receptor was taken from a man in his fifties who had recovered from COVID-19. The chain recombines TRBV11-2 with TRBJ2-7, with TRBD2 identical over 12 bases. CDR3 region: CASSWTSGTHEQYF. The CDR3 nucleotides read TGTGCCAGCAGCTGGACTAGCGGGACCCACGAGCAGTACTTC.